Presented here are 17 T cell receptor beta chains from one specimen sequenced in a study of monozygotic twins with inflammatory bowel disease. TCRdb reanalyzed the 5' RACE reads and collapses them to one entry per CDR3 protein, without DNA. The sample holds around 370,000 distinct CDR3 sequences. Sequenced: blood. The receptors originated from a human donor with ulcerative colitis or Crohn's disease, or a healthy co-twin of an affected twin (not recorded which).

The chain uses TRBV14 and TRBJ2-1; TCRdb designates TRBD1, a call that cannot be tested without DNA. Germline-derived CDR1 and CDR2 are SGHDN and FVKESK. This CDR3 contains 12 residues. CDR3 region: CASSRDRDEQFF.

The chain recombines TRBV7-8 with TRBJ1-5. The germline gives CDR1 SGHVS, CDR2 FQNEAQ. This CDR3 is built from 15 residues. CDR3 region: CASSSTVGINQPQHF.

The chain has TRBV18 and TRBJ2-5. This CDR3 contains 14 residues. Germline V gives CDR1 KGHSH, CDR2 LQKENI. CDR3 in amino acids: CASSSEIHAETQYF.

This chain uses TRBV6-2 or TRBV6-3 with TRBJ2-2; TCRdb's D call of TRBD2 is untestable without DNA. The CDR3 totals 15 residues. Germline loops: CDR1 MNHEY, CDR2 SVGEGT. The CDR3 protein is CASKAGGANTGELFF.

The V gene is TRBV5-1, the J gene TRBJ1-2; there is no DNA to check the TCRdb D call of TRBD1. The germline V gene encodes CDR1 SGHRS and CDR2 YFSETQ. There are 15 residues in the CDR3. The CDR3 spells CASSFGSGQEYGYTF.

The V call is TRBV9, the J call TRBJ2-1; TCRdb names TRBD1, which stays unverified in the absence of DNA. CDR1 SGDLS and CDR2 YYNGEE come from the germline V gene. CDR3 length: 16 residues. CDR3 region: CASSSNTGAAYNEQFF.

This chain links TRBV27 with TRBJ2-7; the TRBD2 assignment by TCRdb is unverifiable without DNA. Germline CDR1 reads MNHEY; CDR2 reads SMNVEV (reference sequence). There are 16 residues in the CDR3. The CDR3 sequence: CASSSLAGGDSYEQYF.

The rearrangement uses TRBV4-1 and TRBJ2-2. Germline-derived CDR1 and CDR2 are MGHRA and YSYEKL. The CDR3 totals 16 residues. CDR3 amino acids: CASSQDGQRNTGELFF.

The rearrangement links TRBV15 to TRBJ1-3. The CDR3 spans 13 residues. Germline V gives CDR1 LNHNV, CDR2 YYDKDF (reference sequence). The CDR3 protein is CATSRGPENTIYF.

The chain has TRBV20-1 and TRBJ1-4; TCRdb names TRBD1, which stays unverified in the absence of DNA. The CDR3 has 14 amino acids. The V gene's germline CDR1 is DFQATT and CDR2 SNEGSKA (reference sequence). The CDR3 loop is CSARGGGGNEKLFF.

The gene calls are TRBV5-1 and TRBJ2-2. The CDR3 runs to 14 residues. Germline loops: CDR1 SGHRS, CDR2 YFSETQ. CDR3 loop: CASSFQGDTGELFF.

The chain uses TRBV7-2 and TRBJ2-1; TCRdb outputs TRBD2, but without DNA this stays unchecked. The CDR3 is 13 amino acids. Germline CDR1 reads SGHTA; CDR2 reads FQGNSA. The CDR3 loop is CASSNTGTTSWFF.

The chain uses TRBV12-3 or TRBV12-4 and TRBJ2-3; the D gene TCRdb calls, TRBD1, cannot be checked with no DNA. The CDR3 is 15 amino acids. The CDR3 spells CASSPRGLMADTQYF.

V usage is TRBV7-2 and J usage is TRBJ1-6; TCRdb picks TRBD1, but there is no DNA to check that call. The CDR3 loop spans 15 amino acids. Germline V lookup: CDR1 SGHTA, CDR2 FQGNSA. The chain's CDR3 is CASSANRGLNSPLHF.

The gene calls are TRBV7-2 and TRBJ1-2. CDR1 and CDR2 (germline): SGHTA, FQGNSA. The CDR3 length is 14 residues. CDR3 region: CASSFSSFNYGYTF.

This sequence joins TRBV5-1 and TRBJ1-2. The CDR3 spans 13 residues. Per the germline V gene, CDR1 is SGHRS and CDR2 is YFSETQ. This chain's CDR3 is CASNQLGGDGYTF.

The rearrangement joins TRBV4-1 to TRBJ1-4. This CDR3 contains 15 residues. CDR1 is MGHRA and CDR2 is YSYEKL in the germline V gene. The CDR3 sequence is CASSRTEGLNEKLFF.